This entry describes one T cell receptor (beta chain). The source of the sample is a study of blood T cell repertoires in COVID-19. As for the study in general: Sites in the United States, Italy and Spain provided acute and convalescent COVID-19 samples. From T cells, B-cell-depleted T cells, or PBMCs came the material, which was cDNA or gDNA.

In the original workflow: Cell counts per sample came from amplifying reference gene primers. Some clones are missing from TCRdb's copy, which holds only in-frame ones; the method was immunoSEQ multiplex PCR. For V, J and clone size, that table is used; D and trimming come from the DNA. The sample lists some 200,000 clones, around 84% occurring once. The CDR3 sequence is 16 residues long. The ends lost 4 bases at V and 4 bases at J; junction bases unmatched: 9. Germline V lookup: CDR1 SGHVS, CDR2 FNYEAQ. The receptor was isolated from a man in his fifties or sixties who had recovered from COVID-19. The specimen was peripheral blood. The chain combines TRBV7-6 with TRBJ2-1, with 8 bases that match TRBD2. CDR3 amino acids: CASSWGGREVYNEQFF. In DNA form, the CDR3 reads TGTGCCAGCAGCTGGGGGGGGCGGGAGGTTTACAATGAGCAGTTCTTC.